The T cell receptor beta chain described here comes from a study of human T cells and chemical hapten exposure (dated by TCRdb to the early 2020s). As for the study more broadly: For sensitization, 2% DPC in acetone was applied to a roughly 2 cm by roughly 2 cm area of upper inner arm skin. Alopecia areata with under or over 50% scalp involvement, alopecia totalis and alopecia universalis were represented in the patient cohort, which was mostly female. For TCR sequencing, blood came from 25 to 35 alopecia patients at anywhere from one to four time points (pre-sensitization, 2, 6 and 24 weeks). Libraries were combined into a pool for sequencing, and differences in TCR yield between samples came mainly from small differences in library volumes within the pool. Blood was sampled from patients pre-sensitization (week 0) and at 2, 6 and about 24 weeks after DPC sensitization. Patch tests used Finn chambers with 0.01% DPC on the upper back, scored after 6 days by International Contact Dermatitis Research Group standards. Weekly therapeutic DPC doses were additionally applied to the scalp of patients throughout the approximately 25-week study period. This study followed changes in the peripheral blood TCR repertoire in vivo during primary and secondary sensitization of alopecia patients to the hapten diphenylcyclopropenone (DPC). Results and caveats for the whole study, not just this receptor: After repeated subsampling, changes were observed in the strength of the expansion versus patch-test correlation and in the threshold at which the correlation became significant. Patch test score correlated positively with the number of PT1 expanded TCRs, reaching significance at thresholds 8, 16 and 32 but not at 4. Expanded TCRs formed significantly more large CDR3 similarity clusters than pre-sensitization or healthy control sets, consistent with antigen-driven responses. No change with DPC sensitization was found in the number of TCRs above 1 in 1000 frequency, and no evidence of global repertoire structure alterations was found. All patients had alopecia, a presumed autoimmune disease, so their immune response might differ from that of healthy individuals.

Worth noting for this clonotype: Its antigen remains unidentified. Base qualities are missing; no much larger clone stands one base away.

Explained via the paper, the time point label denotes: patch test 1, 2 weeks after DPC sensitization. The intended sense of this specimen's treatment or condition label: therapeutic diphenylcyclopropenone sensitization with weekly scalp DPC. At each patch-test visit, blood was drawn before the patch test was applied. To be eligible, patients had to be aged 18 to 70, diagnosed with alopecia and judged suitable for DPC therapy, while pregnant patients were excluded. Total RNA was extracted from unfractionated whole blood that had been collected in Tempus Blood RNA tubes. Library creation used RACE. Sequenced on a NextSeq 500. Library preparation attached unique molecular identifiers to individual cDNA molecules for quantitative, reproducible TCR counting. For every blood RNA sample, sequencing covered both the TCR alpha and TCR beta chains. The study's own analysis went as follows. Samples had a median of approximately 96,000 TCRs, with a range from about 20,000 to 690,600. The Decombinator software suite was used to annotate V, J and CDR3 in the TCR reads. Every sample was subsampled to the same number of TCRs (28,000) for the PS versus PT1 abundance plots. TCRs were defined as expanded if absent before sensitization and observed at least eight times at the 2-week time point. Using fastp trimming at Q25 and MiXCR clonotype assembly, TCRdb reanalyzed the public sequencing data and kept in-frame beta chains. Rows with a matching CDR3 protein are joined into one entry that keeps the most common DNA and genes. TCRdb, not the authors, supplied the V and J calls. Within this sample are 150,000 to 200,000 distinct CDR3 sequences, with approximately 14% of them counted one time only. Of the sample, 1.5% to 2% falls within the top ten clones.

The CDR1 and CDR2 encoded by the germline V gene (reference sequence) are SEHNR and FQNEAQ. At the junction V is shortened by 6 bases and J by 7 bases; bases outside the gene matches: 6. The CDR3 holds 14 amino acids from the cysteine to the phenylalanine. Only CDR3 DNA is held: 42 bases, read in frame from base 1. Sequencing was performed on whole blood, taken in connection with sensitization to the hapten diphenylcyclopropenone (DPC). This chain joins TRBV7-9 to TRBJ2-2, and 9 bases in between align with TRBD1. This receptor was obtained from a woman between 25 and 40 years old with alopecia areata. Some clones in this sample may be carry-over from other donors' samples. The CDR3 here reads CASRRQGDLGELFF. The nucleotide sequence reads TGTGCCAGCAGGCGACAGGGGGATCTCGGGGAGCTGTTTTTT.